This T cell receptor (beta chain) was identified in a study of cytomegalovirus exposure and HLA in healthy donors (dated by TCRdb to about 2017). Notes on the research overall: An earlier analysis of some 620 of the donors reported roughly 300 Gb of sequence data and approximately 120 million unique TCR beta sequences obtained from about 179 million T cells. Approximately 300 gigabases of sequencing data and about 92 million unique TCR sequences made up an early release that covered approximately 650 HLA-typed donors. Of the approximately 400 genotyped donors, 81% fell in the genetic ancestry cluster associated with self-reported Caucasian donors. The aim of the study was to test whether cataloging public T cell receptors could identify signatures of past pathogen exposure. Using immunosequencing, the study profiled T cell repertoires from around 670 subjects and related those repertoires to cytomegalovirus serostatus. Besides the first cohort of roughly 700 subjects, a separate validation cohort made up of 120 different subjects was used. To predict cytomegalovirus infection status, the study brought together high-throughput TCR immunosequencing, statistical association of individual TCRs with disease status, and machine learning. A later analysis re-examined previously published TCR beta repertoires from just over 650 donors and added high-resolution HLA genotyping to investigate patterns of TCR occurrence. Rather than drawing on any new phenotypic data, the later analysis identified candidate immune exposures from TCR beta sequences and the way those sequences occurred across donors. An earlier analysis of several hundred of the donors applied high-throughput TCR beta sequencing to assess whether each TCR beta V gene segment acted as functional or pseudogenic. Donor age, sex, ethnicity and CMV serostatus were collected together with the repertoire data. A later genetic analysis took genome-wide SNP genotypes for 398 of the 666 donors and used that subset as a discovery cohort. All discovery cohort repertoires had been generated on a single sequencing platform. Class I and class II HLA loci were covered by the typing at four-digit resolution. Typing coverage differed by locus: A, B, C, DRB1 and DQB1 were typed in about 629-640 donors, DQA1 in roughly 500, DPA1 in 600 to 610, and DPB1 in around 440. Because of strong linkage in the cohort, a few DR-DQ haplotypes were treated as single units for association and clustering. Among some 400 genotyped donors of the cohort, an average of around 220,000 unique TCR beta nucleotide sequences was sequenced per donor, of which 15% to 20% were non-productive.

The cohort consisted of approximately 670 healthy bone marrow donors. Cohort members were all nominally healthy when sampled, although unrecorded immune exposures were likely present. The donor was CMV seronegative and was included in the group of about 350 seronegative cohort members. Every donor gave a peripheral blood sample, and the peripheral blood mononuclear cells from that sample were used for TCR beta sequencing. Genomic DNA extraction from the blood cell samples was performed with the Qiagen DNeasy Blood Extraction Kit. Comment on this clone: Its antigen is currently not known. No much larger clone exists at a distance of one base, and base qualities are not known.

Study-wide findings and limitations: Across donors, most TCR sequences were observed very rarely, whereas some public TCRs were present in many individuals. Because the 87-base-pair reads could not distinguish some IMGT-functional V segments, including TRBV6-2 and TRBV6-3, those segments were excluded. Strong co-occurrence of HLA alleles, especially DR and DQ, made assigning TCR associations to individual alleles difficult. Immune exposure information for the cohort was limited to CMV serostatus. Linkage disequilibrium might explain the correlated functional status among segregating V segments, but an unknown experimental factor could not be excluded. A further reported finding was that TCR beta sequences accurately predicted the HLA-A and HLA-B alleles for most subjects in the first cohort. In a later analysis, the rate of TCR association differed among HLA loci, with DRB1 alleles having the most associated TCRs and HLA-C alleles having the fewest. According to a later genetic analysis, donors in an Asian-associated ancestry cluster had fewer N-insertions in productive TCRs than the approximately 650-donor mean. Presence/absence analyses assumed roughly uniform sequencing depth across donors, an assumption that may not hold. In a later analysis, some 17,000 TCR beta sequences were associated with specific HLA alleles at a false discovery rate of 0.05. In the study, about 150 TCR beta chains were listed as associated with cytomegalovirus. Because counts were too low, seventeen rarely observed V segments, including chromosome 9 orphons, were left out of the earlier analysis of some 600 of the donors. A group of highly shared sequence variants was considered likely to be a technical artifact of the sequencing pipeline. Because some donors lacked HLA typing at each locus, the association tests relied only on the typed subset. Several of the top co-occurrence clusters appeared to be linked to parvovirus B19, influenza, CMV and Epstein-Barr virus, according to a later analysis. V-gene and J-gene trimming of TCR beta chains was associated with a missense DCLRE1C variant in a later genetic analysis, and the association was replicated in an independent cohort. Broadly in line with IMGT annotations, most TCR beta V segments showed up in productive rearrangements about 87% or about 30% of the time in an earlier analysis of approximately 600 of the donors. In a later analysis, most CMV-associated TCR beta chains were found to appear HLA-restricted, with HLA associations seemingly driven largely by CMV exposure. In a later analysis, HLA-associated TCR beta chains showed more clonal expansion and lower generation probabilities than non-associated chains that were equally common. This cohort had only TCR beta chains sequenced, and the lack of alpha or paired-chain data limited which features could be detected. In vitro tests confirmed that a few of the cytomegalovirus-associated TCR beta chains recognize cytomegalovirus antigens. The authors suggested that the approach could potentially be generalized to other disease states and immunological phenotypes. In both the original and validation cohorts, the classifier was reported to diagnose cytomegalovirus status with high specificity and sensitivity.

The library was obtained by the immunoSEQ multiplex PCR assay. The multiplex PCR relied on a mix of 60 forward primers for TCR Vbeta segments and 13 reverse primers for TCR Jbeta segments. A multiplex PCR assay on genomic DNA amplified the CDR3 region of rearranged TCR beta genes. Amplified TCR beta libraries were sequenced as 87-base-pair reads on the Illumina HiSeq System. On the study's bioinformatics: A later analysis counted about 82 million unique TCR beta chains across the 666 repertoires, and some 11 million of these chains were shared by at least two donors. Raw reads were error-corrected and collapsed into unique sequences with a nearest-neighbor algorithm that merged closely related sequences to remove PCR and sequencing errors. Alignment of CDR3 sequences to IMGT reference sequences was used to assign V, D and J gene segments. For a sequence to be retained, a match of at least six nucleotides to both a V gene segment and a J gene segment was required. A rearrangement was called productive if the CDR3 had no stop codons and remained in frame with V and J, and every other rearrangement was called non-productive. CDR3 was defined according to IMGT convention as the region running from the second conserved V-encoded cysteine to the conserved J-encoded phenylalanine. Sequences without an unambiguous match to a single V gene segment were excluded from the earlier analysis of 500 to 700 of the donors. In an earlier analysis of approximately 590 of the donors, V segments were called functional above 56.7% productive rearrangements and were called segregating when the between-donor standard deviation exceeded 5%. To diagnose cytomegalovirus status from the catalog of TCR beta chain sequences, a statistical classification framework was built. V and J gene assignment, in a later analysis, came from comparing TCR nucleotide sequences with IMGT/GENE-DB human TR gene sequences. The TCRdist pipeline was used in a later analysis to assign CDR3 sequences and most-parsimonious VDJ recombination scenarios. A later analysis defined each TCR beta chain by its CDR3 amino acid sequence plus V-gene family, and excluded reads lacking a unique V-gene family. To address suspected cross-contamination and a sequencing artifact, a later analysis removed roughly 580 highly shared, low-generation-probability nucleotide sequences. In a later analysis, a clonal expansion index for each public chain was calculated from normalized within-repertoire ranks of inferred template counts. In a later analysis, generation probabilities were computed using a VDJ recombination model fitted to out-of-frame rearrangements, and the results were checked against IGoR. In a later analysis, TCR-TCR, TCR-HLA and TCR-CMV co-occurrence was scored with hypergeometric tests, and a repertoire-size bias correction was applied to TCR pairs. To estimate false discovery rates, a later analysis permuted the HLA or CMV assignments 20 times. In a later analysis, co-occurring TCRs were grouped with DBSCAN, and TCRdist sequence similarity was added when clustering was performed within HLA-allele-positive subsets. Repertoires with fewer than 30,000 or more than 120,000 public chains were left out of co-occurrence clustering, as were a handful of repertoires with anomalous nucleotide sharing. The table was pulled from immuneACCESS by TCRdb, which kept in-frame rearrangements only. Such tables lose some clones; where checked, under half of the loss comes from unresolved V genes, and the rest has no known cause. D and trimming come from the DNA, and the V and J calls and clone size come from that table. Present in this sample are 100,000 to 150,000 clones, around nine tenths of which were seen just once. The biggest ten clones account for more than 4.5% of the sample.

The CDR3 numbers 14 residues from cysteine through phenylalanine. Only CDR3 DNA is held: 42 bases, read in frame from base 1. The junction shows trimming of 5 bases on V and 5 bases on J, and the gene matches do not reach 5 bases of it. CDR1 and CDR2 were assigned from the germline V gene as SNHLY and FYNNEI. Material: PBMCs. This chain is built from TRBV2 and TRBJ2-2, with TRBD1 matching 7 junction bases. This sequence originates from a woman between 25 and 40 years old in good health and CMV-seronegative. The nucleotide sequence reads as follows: TGTGCCAGCAGTCAGGGGGTAGTTACCGGGGAGCTGTTTTTT. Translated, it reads CASSQGVVTGELFF.